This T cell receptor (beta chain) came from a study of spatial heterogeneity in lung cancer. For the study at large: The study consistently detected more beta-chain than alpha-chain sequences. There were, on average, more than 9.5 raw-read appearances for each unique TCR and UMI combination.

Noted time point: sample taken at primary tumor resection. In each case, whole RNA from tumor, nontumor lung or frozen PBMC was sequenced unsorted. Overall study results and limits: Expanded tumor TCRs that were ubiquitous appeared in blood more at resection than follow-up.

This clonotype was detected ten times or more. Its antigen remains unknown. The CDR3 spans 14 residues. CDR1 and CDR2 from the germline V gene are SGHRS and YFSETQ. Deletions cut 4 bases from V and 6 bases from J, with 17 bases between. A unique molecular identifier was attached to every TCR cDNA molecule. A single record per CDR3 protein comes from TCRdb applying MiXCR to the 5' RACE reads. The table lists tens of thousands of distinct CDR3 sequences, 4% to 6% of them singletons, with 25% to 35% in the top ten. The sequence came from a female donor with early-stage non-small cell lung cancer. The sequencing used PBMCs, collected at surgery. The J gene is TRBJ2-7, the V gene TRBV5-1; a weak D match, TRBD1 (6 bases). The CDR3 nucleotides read TGCGCCAGCAGCAGGGACACCGGGAACGCCGAGCAGTACTTC. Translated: CASSRDTGNAEQYF. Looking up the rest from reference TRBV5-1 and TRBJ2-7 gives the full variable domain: KAGVTQTPRYLIKTRGQQVTLSCSPISGHRSVSWYQQTPGQGLQFLFEYFSETQRNKGNFPGRFSGRQFSNSRSEMNVSTLELGDSALYLCASSRDTGNAEQYFGPGTRLTVT.